This TCR beta chain was retrieved from a study of T cells in Graves' hyperthyroidism and ophthalmopathy. Overall study: Blood was drawn when the patient was first diagnosed and still untreated.

The hyperthyroidism patients had all been newly diagnosed, and their disease duration was under 2 months. Their ages ranged from 18 to 65 years. When hyperthyroidism was first diagnosed, the blood sample was taken, preceding any ophthalmopathy symptoms. TCR beta CDR3 regions were amplified from RNA transcripts. In the first-round RT-PCR of the TCR CDR3, the HTBI primer set was used. TCRdb re-derived calls from the multiplex PCR reads in MiXCR, one entry per CDR3 protein. The data show about 270,000 distinct CDR3 sequences, 20% to 25% seen once. Germline CDR1 is DFQATT and CDR2 is SNEGSKA (reference sequence). This CDR3 comprises 13 residues. V gave up 3 bases and J gave up 0 bases, with 8 bases separating them.

The sequenced sample consisted of blood. This clonotype originated in a man between 40 and 49 years old with Graves' hyperthyroidism that later progressed to Graves' ophthalmopathy. The gene calls are TRBV20-1 and TRBJ2-5, with D hard to call. As DNA, the CDR3 is TGCAGTGCTAGTTTCCCCAACCAAGAGACCCAGTACTTC. Translating gives CSASFPNQETQYF.